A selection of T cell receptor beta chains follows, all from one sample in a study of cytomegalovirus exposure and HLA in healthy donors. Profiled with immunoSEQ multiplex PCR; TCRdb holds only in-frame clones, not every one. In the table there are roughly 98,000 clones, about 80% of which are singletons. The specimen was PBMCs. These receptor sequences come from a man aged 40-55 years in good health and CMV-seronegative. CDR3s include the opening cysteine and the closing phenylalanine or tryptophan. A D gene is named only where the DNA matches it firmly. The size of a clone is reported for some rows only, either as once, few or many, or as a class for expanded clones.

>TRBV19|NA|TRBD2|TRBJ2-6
TGTGCCAGTAGTATAAAGGTTTTTTCGGGAGGAACCTCTGGGGCCAACGTCCTGACTTTC
CASSIKVFSGGTSGANVLTF
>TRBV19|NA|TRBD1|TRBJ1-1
TGTGCCAGTAGTGCCGACAGGGGAGGGAACACTGAAGCTTTCTTT
CASSADRGGNTEAFF
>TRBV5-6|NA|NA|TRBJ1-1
TGTGCCAGCAGGCGACGGACACTCAGGACTGAAGCTTTCTTT
CASRRRTLRTEAFF
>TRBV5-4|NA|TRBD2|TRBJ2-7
TGTGCCAGCAGCTTGGTAGGGACTAGCTACGAGCAGTACTTC
CASSLVGTSYEQYF
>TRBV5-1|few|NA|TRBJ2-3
TGCGCCAGCAGCTGGGGCGGCAGTCAGTCTAGCACAGATACGCAGTATTTT
CASSWGGSQSSTDTQYF
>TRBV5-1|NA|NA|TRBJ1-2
TGCGCCAGCAGCTTGGAGACAGCTAACTATGGCTACACCTTC
CASSLETANYGYTF
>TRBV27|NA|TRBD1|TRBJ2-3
TGTGCCAGCAGTTTCGACAGGGTAGCAGATACGCAGTATTTT
CASSFDRVADTQYF
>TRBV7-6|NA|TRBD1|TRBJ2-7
TGTGCCAGCAGCTTTCAGAGGACAGGGGGCTACGAGCAGTACTTC
CASSFQRTGGYEQYF
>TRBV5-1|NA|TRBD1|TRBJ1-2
TGCGCCAGCAGCTTAAATACAGGACAGGCCTATAACTATGGCTACACCTTC
CASSLNTGQAYNYGYTF
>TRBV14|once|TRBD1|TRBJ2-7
TGTGCCAGCAGCCCCCTGGACAGGGACTACGAGCAGTACTTC
CASSPLDRDYEQYF
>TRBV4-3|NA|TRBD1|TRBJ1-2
TGCGCCAGCAGGCCGGGACAGAACTACGGCTACACCTTC
CASRPGQNYGYTF
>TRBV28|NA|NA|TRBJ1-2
TGTGCCAGCACCCAACTGGGAGGGGCGCACGGCTACACCTTC
CASTQLGGAHGYTF
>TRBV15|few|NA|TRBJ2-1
TGTGCCACCAGCAGAGATCTTGGCTTAAATGAGCAGTTCTTC
CATSRDLGLNEQFF
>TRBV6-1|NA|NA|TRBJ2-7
TGTGCCAGCAGTGAAGGGCATTCTTCGGGCTACGAGCAGTACTTC
CASSEGHSSGYEQYF
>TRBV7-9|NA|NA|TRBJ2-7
TGTGCCAGCAGCGCTACCTACGAGCAGTACTTC
CASSATYEQYF
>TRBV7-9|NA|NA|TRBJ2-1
TGTGCCAGCAGCTTATATGGGGGGAATGAGCAGTTCTTC
CASSLYGGNEQFF
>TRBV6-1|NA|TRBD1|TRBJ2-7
TGTGCCAGCAGCCGGGACAGACCCTACGAGCAGTACTTC
CASSRDRPYEQYF
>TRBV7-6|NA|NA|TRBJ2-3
TGTGCCAGCAGCTCCAATAGGGGGTGGGCAGATACGCAGTATTTT
CASSSNRGWADTQYF
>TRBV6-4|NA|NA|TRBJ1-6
TGTGCCAGCAGTGACCGGGGGGATTCACCCCTCCACTTT
CASSDRGDSPLHF
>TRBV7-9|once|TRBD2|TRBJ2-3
TGTTCCAGCAGCTCCACGTTATGGCGGGAGGCGGATACGCAGTATTTT
CSSSSTLWREADTQYF
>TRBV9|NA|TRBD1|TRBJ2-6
TGTGCCAGCAGCCTCGGGACAGGCGGGGCCAACGTCCTGACTTTC
CASSLGTGGANVLTF
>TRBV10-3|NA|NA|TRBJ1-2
TGTGCCATCAGTGATGACACAAACTATGGCTACACCTTC
CAISDDTNYGYTF
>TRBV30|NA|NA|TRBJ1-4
TGTGCCTGGAGCCCGGGGGGTACCAATGAAAAACTGTTTTTT
CAWSPGGTNEKLFF
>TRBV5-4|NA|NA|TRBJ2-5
TGTGCCAGCAGCCGCAGGGGAGAGGCCCAGTACTTC
CASSRRGEAQYF
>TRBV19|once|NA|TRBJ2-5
TGTGCCAGTAGTGTTGAGGGCTCCACATTGGGGACCCAGTACTTC
CASSVEGSTLGTQYF
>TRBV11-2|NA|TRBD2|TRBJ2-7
TGTGCCAGCAGCTTTATACTAGCGGGAGCCCACGAGCAGTACTTC
CASSFILAGAHEQYF
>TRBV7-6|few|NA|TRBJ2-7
TGTGCCAGCAGCCCGCAAGCCCGGACAGCCTCCTACGAGCAGTACTTC
CASSPQARTASYEQYF
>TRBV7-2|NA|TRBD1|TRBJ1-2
TGTGCCAGCAGCAGGGACAGGGGCGTTAACTATGGCTACACCTTC
CASSRDRGVNYGYTF
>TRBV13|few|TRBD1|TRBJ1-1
TGTGCCAGCAGCTTAGGCCGGGGGACAGGGTGGGCTTTCTTT
CASSLGRGTGWAFF
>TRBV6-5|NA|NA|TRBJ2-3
TGTGCCAGCAAACTCGGGGTACGGGATACGCAGTATTTT
CASKLGVRDTQYF
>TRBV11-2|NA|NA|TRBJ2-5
TGTGCCAGCAGCCTAGGCGATAGACAAGAGACCCAGTACTTC
CASSLGDRQETQYF
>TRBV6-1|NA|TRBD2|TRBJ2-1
TGTGCCAGCAGTGAGCTGGCGGGAGCAATCCATGAGCAGTTCTTC
CASSELAGAIHEQFF
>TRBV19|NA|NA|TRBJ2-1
TGTGCCAGTAGCCAATACAGGGGAGGCCACAATGAGCAGTTCTTC
CASSQYRGGHNEQFF
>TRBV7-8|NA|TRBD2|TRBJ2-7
TGTGCCAGCAGCCTAGGGGGACTAGCCCGAAGTTTCTACGAGCAGTACTTC
CASSLGGLARSFYEQYF
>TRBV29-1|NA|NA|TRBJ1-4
TGCAGCGTCCGACAGGCGATTAATGAAAAACTGTTTTTT
CSVRQAINEKLFF
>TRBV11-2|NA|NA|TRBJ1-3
TGTGCCAGCAGCTCCGGACAGAGCTCTGGAAACACCATATATTTT
CASSSGQSSGNTIYF